This TCR beta chain comes out of a study of shared clonotypes between healthy human individuals. Findings and caveats of the study: Clonotype sharing among donors, it was expected, would be affected by sequencing depth. Roughly 5% of naive CD4 clonotypes were common to several donors.

In the naive CD8 group, cells lacked CD45RO and were positively selected for CCR7, so terminally differentiated effector memory CD45RA+ cells were left out. A remark on this clone: Antigen unknown.

Once extracted for a subset, genomic DNA was divided evenly among several immunoSEQ plates. The assay was immunoSEQ multiplex PCR, and TCRdb's table has in-frame clones only and misses some. The sample shows 650,000 to 800,000 clones, 92% of them seen only once. Germline CDR1 is SQVTM and CDR2 is ANQGSEA. V was clipped by 8 bases and J by 0 bases, with 11 bases between them. The CDR3 has 12 amino acids. The sequencing input was naive CD8+ T cells sorted from blood. V is TRBV29-1 and J is TRBJ2-7, with TRBD2 as a possible D gene (6 bases). The clonotype originates from a young man in good health. The CDR3 is CSTRDSSYEQYF. The CDR3 DNA follows: TGCAGCACCCGGGACTCCTCCTACGAGCAGTACTTC.